Sequencing of this T cell receptor beta chain was carried out in a study of sequential checkpoint blockade in melanoma. Study details: Arm A got nivolumab then ipilimumab; arm B the reverse, 1:1.

Assay used: immunoSEQ multiplex PCR; TCRdb lists only in-frame clones, some missing. The sample includes around 5,200 clones, 15% to 20% of them seen just once. This clone was detected a few times. What it binds is unknown. Germline V gene lookup returns CDR1 SGHNT and CDR2 YENEEA. Trimming took 4 bases from V and 6 from J, leaving 25 bases between them. This CDR3 spans 18 amino acids. The study, taken as a whole, reports: PD-L1 staining and CD8+ counts, not mutational load, tracked tumor T-cell clonality.

Sample treatment: randomized to nivolumab then ipilimumab (arm A) or the reverse (arm B). The V call is TRBV11-3, the J call TRBJ2-1; D could derive from TRBD1 or TRBD2 (5 bases each). The sample was tumor tissue (inferred from file names), taken from a patient given nivolumab and ipilimumab in sequence. This sequence was found in a human donor with melanoma. The CDR3 spells CASSSRGLQGIGRNEQFF. CDR3 bases: TGTGCCAGCAGCTCCCGGGGTCTCCAGGGCATAGGACGCAATGAGCAGTTCTTC.